Listed here are 12 T cell receptor beta chains from one sample, sequenced in a study of blood T cells in healthy people across ages. With a J-beta primer mix and a sample-barcoded 5' primer, a second PCR ran about 7 to 12 cycles. TCRdb called the 5' RACE reads again in MiXCR, with one record for every CDR3 protein. The data contain more than 800,000 distinct CDR3 sequences, less than 50% of them seen just once; the ten biggest clones take up 18%. The sequenced material came from blood. Receptor source: a woman between 55 and 75 years old in good health.

Points on this clonotype: One junction end disagrees with the germline gene, perhaps due to a read error. The genes are TRBV3-1 and TRBJ1-2, with 13 nucleotides matching TRBD2. The DNA end is a closer match to TRBJ2-1, so the J assignment may be wrong. Germline loops: CDR1 LGHDT, CDR2 YNNKEL (reference sequence). The CDR3 runs 16 residues. The DNA of the CDR3 is TGTGCCAGCAGCCCCAGGACTAGCGGGGGCTACAAGGAGCAGTTCTTC. Translated, it gives CASSPRTSGGYKEQFF.

This sequence joins TRBV27 and TRBJ2-1, with D perhaps matching TRBD1 (5 bases). The V gene's germline CDR1 is MNHEY and CDR2 SMNVEV (reference sequence). The CDR3 loop spans 15 amino acids. V was shortened by 2 bases and J by 0 bases, with 8 bases between the two germline ends. CDR3 residues: CASSLQGFSYNEQFF. As DNA, the CDR3 is TGTGCCAGCAGTTTACAGGGCTTCTCCTACAATGAGCAGTTCTTC.

V usage is TRBV20-1 and J usage is TRBJ2-3; possibly TRBD2 for D (6 bases). Germline-derived CDR1 and CDR2 are DFQATT and SNEGSKA (reference sequence). This CDR3 spans 13 amino acids. Trimming pared 3 bases from V and 3 bases from J, leaving 10 bases between. This CDR3 reads CSASGSGTDTQYF. DNA of the CDR3: TGCAGTGCTAGCGGGAGCGGGACAGATACGCAGTATTTT.

The chain uses TRBV28 and TRBJ2-1; D not resolved. Germline V gene sequence: CDR1 MDHEN, CDR2 SYDVKM. Trimming left V 2 bases short and J 8 bases short, with 13 bases between. This CDR3 spans 14 amino acids. The CDR3 here is CASSLVRAGDEQFF. In nucleotides, the CDR3 is TGTGCCAGCAGTTTAGTTAGGGCAGGCGATGAGCAGTTCTTC. Filled out from reference TRBV28 and TRBJ2-1, the complete variable domain reads DVKVTQSSRYLVKRTGEKVFLECVQDMDHENMFWYRQDPGLGLRLIYFSYDVKMKEKGDIPEGYSVSREKKERFSLILESASTNQTSMYLCASSLVRAGDEQFFGPGTRLTVL.

The rearrangement joins TRBV15 to TRBJ2-1; 13 bases are a match to TRBD2. The germline CDR1 and CDR2 sequences are LNHNV and YYDKDF (reference sequence). The length of the CDR3 is 17 residues. J was trimmed by 6 bases and V by 0 bases; bases with no gene match: 5. The CDR3 sequence is CATSRDRGLAGLNEQFF. The DNA for the CDR3 is TGTGCCACCAGCAGAGATAGGGGACTAGCGGGACTCAATGAGCAGTTCTTC.

This rearrangement joins TRBV28 to TRBJ1-2, with a tentative D call TRBD1 (5 bases). The V and J ends lost 4 bases and 5 bases respectively, with 20 bases between them. Germline V gene data show CDR1 as MDHEN and CDR2 as SYDVKM. The CDR3 runs to 16 residues. In DNA, the CDR3 is TGTGCCAGCAGTTCTGCGGGGACCGCTTTCCTTTATGGCTACACCTTC. Translated, it gives CASSSAGTAFLYGYTF.

The table lists this clonotype with a few counts. This chain uses TRBV6-1 with TRBJ2-5; TRBD2 might be the D (7 bases). Trimming removed 3 bases from V and 7 bases from J, with 18 bases in between. Germline loops: CDR1 MNHNS, CDR2 SASEGT. The CDR3 has 15 residues. CDR3 region: CASSEGGGPSATQYF. Written as DNA, the CDR3 is TGTGCCAGCAGTGAGGGAGGGGGACCCTCGGCGACCCAGTACTTC.

This clonotype was detected only a few times. The chain uses TRBV20-1 and TRBJ2-5; D call uncertain. Per germline, CDR1 DFQATT and CDR2 SNEGSKA (reference sequence). Deletions cut 3 bases from V and 4 bases from J, with 15 bases between. CDR3 length equals 14 residues. The CDR3: CSASTSGGSETQYF. For the CDR3, the DNA is TGCAGTGCTAGTACATCCGGCGGTTCAGAGACCCAGTACTTC.

Here the CDR3 reads CASSMGRESLAFF. The CDR3 nucleotides read TGCGCCAGCAGCATGGGCAGGGAGAGTCTCGCTTTCTTT. The genes are TRBV5-1 and TRBJ1-1; D may be TRBD1 (5 bases). Germline-derived CDR1 and CDR2 are SGHRS and YFSETQ. V gave up 4 bases and J gave up 11 bases, with 18 bases separating them. This CDR3 has 13 amino acids.

The chain employs TRBV6-1 and TRBJ2-7; 8 bases are a match to TRBD1. Losses at the gene ends were 6 bases for V and 2 bases for J; bases not matched to a gene: 3. Germline CDR1 MNHNS, CDR2 SASEGT. The CDR3 sequence is 13 residues long. The CDR3 nucleotides are TGTGCCAGCAGACAGGGGGGTACCTACGAGCAGTACTTC. Amino acids: CASRQGGTYEQYF.

J is TRBJ1-2 and V is TRBV11-2; 7 bases fit TRBD1. CDR3 size: 14 residues. CDR1 is SGHAT, CDR2 FQNNGV, per germline. Germline trimming cut 5 bases from V and 6 bases from J; bases unmatched to any gene: 9. For the CDR3, the DNA is TGTGCCAGCAGCCTAAGGGCAGGGGGTGATGGCTACACCTTC. Residues: CASSLRAGGDGYTF.

V gene TRBV10-3 combines with J gene TRBJ1-5, with 9 bases lining up with TRBD1. Per the germline V gene, CDR1 is ENHRY and CDR2 is SYGVKD. The length of the CDR3 is 16 residues. With V trimmed by 0 bases and J by 1 base, 1 base remained unmatched. The CDR3 region has the DNA TGTGCCATCAGTGAGTCAGGACAGGGGAGCAATCAGCCCCAGCATTTT. Translating gives CAISESGQGSNQPQHF.